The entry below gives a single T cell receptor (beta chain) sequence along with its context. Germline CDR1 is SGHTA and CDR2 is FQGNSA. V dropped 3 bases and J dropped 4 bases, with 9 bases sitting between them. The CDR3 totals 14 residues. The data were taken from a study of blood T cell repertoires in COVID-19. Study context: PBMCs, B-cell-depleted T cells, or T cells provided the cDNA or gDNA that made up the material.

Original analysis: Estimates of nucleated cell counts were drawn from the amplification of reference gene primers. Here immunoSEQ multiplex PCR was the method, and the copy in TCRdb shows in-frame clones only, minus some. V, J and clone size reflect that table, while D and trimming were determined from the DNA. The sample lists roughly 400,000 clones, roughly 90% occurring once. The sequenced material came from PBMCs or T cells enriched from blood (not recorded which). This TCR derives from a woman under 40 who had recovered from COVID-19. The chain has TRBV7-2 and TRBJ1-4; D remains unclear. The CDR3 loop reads CASSFTVNNEKLFF. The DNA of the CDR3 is TGTGCCAGCAGCTTTACGGTGAATAATGAAAAACTGTTTTTT.